The 29 T cell receptor beta chains listed next were all sequenced from one sample in a study of memory CD4+ T cells and cytomegalovirus serostatus. TCRdb's copy holds only in-frame clones and misses some; the assay was immunoSEQ multiplex PCR. The sample holds about 59,000 clones, around 82% seen once. The sort gate was single viable CD3+CD4+CD8-CD45RO+ cells for memory CD4+ T cells. The sequencing input was memory CD4+ T cells from blood. These receptors all stem from an adult in good health and CMV-seronegative. Some clones in this sample may be carry-over from other donors' samples.

V usage is TRBV4-1 and J usage is TRBJ2-5, with D perhaps TRBD2 (6 bases). Trimming pared 4 bases from V and 9 bases from J, leaving 12 bases between. Germline V gene sequence: CDR1 MGHRA, CDR2 YSYEKL. This CDR3 comprises 12 residues. The CDR3 nucleotides are TGCGCCAGCAGCCCTCCCGGGGAGGCCCAGTACTTC. This gives the protein CASSPPGEAQYF.

The V gene is TRBV30, the J gene TRBJ1-2, with D possibly TRBD1 on 5 matching bases. The V end was cut by 0 bases, the J end by 6 bases, with 11 bases between. CDR3 length equals 13 residues. CDR1 is GTSNPN and CDR2 is SVGIG in the germline V gene (reference sequence). CDR3 protein: CAWSVGTDDGYTF. The CDR3 DNA is TGTGCCTGGAGTGTAGGGACCGATGATGGCTACACCTTC.

This chain links TRBV20-1 with TRBJ2-7; D gene uncertain. CDR1 and CDR2 from the germline V gene are DFQATT and SNEGSKA (reference sequence). Deletions cut 6 bases from V and 6 bases from J, with 12 bases between. The CDR3 has 11 residues. The CDR3 bases are TGCAGTGCCCAATTCGTAGGCGAGCAGTACTTC. It translates to CSAQFVGEQYF.

The V gene is TRBV6-5, the J gene TRBJ2-3; D perhaps matches TRBD2 (5 bases). The CDR3 totals 16 residues. Germline V gene lookup returns CDR1 MNHEY and CDR2 SVGAGI. Trimming removed 0 bases at V and 0 bases at J, with 10 bases between. CDR3 in amino acids: CASSYSRAASTDTQYF. CDR3 nucleotides: TGTGCCAGCAGTTACTCGAGAGCGGCTAGCACAGATACGCAGTATTTT.

The chain uses TRBV10-3 and TRBJ2-1, with TRBD2 matching over 9 bases. Per the germline V gene, CDR1 is ENHRY and CDR2 is SYGVKD. The CDR3 contains 16 residues. V was pared by 0 bases and J by 7 bases, with 7 bases of the junction left unmatched. CDR3 residues: CAISESGAGGQNEQFF. The CDR3 bases are TGTGCCATCAGTGAGTCTGGGGCGGGGGGGCAGAATGAGCAGTTCTTC.

J is TRBJ2-1 and V is TRBV2; D uncertain. The CDR3 contains 14 residues. CDR1 SNHLY and CDR2 FYNNEI come from the germline V gene. Trimming removed 3 bases at V and 3 bases at J, with 9 bases between. The CDR3 loop reads CASSDSGNYNEQFF. The CDR3 DNA reads as TGTGCCAGCAGTGATTCAGGAAACTACAATGAGCAGTTCTTC.

In its sample, this clone was seen once. The gene calls are TRBV7-8 and TRBJ1-1; TRBD1 matches at 7 bases. The V and J ends lost 1 base and 6 bases, in that order; junction bases with no gene match: 5. The CDR3 totals 14 residues. CDR1 SGHVS and CDR2 FQNEAQ come from the germline V gene. Here the CDR3 DNA reads TGTGCCAGCAGCTTAGGCGGTACAGGGGCTGAAGCTTTCTTT. Its protein product is CASSLGGTGAEAFF.

The chain carries TRBV10-3 and TRBJ1-4, with D possibly being TRBD1 (5 bases). Between the trimmed V and J ends, which lost 10 bases and 4 bases, there was a span of 19 bases. The CDR3 is 15 amino acids. CDR1 ENHRY and CDR2 SYGVKD come from the germline V gene. CDR3 residues: CATKTRGADNEKLFF. The CDR3, as DNA: TGTGCCACCAAAACAAGGGGCGCCGATAATGAAAAACTGTTTTTT.

V is TRBV18 and J is TRBJ2-5; TRBD1 is a possible D gene (5 bases). The CDR3 runs 12 residues. CDR1 is KGHSH and CDR2 is LQKENI in the germline V gene. V shed 3 bases and J shed 9 bases, with 11 bases lying between them. The CDR3 spells CASSPQGVAQYF. For the CDR3, the DNA is TGTGCCAGCTCACCCCAGGGCGTTGCCCAGTACTTC. Full variable domain (outside the CDR3, taken from reference TRBV18 and TRBJ2-5): NAGVMQNPRHLVRRRGQEARLRCSPMKGHSHVYWYRQLPEEGLKFMVYLQKENIIDESGMPKERFSAEFPKEGPSILRIQQVVRGDSAAYFCASSPQGVAQYFGPGTRLLVL.

J is TRBJ1-1 and V is TRBV4-1; D unclear. The CDR3 has 13 residues. From germline, CDR1 is MGHRA and CDR2 YSYEKL. Trimming stripped 0 bases from V and 7 bases from J, with 9 bases between. This CDR3 is CASSQDRILEAFF. The CDR3 DNA is TGCGCCAGCAGCCAAGATCGGATTCTTGAAGCTTTCTTT.

The CDR3 protein is CASWRSYNEQFF. Written as DNA, the CDR3 is TGTGCCAGCTGGCGATCATACAATGAGCAGTTCTTC. The chain uses TRBV6-5 and TRBJ2-1; D ambiguous. CDR3 length: 12 amino acids. V lost 8 bases, J lost 4 bases, and 9 bases lay in between. CDR1 and CDR2 (germline): MNHEY, SVGAGI.

The chain recombines TRBV11-2 with TRBJ1-2; TRBD1 matches 8 bases. The CDR3 is 13 amino acids. The V gene end was trimmed by 5 bases and the J gene end by 8 bases; junction bases not matched to a gene: 7. Germline CDR1 and CDR2: SGHAT and FQNNGV. CDR3 DNA sequence: TGTGCCAGCAGCCCTACAGGGGGGGGAGGCTACACCTTC. Protein sequence: CASSPTGGGGYTF. Looking up the rest from reference TRBV11-2 and TRBJ1-2 gives the full variable domain: EAGVAQSPRYKIIEKRQSVAFWCNPISGHATLYWYQQILGQGPKLLIQFQNNGVVDDSQLPKDRFSAERLKGVDSTLKIQPAKLEDSAVYLCASSPTGGGGYTFGSGTRLTVV.

J is TRBJ1-2 and V is TRBV9; the D gene is possibly TRBD1 (5 bases). V was trimmed by 4 bases and J by 7 bases, leaving 20 bases between them. Germline V lookup: CDR1 SGDLS, CDR2 YYNGEE. CDR3 size: 15 residues. CDR3 amino acids: CASSSTSGELGGYTF. DNA for the CDR3: TGTGCCAGCAGCTCCACCTCGGGGGAGCTGGGTGGCTACACCTTC.

This clone was detected a few times. The rearrangement uses TRBV7-8 and TRBJ1-5, with 8 bases identical to TRBD1. CDR3 length equals 17 residues. The V gene end was trimmed by 1 base and the J gene end by 5 bases; junction bases not matched to a gene: 10. Germline CDR1 SGHVS, CDR2 FQNEAQ. CDR3: CASSLESLRDRHQPQHF. The DNA for the CDR3 is TGTGCCAGCAGCTTAGAATCTTTAAGGGACAGGCATCAGCCCCAGCATTTT.

The chain employs TRBV12-5 and TRBJ1-1; D not resolved. The germline CDR1 and CDR2 sequences are LGHNT and FRNRAP. This CDR3 has 14 amino acids. Trimming stripped 5 bases from V and 7 bases from J, with 17 bases between. CDR3 sequence (DNA): TGTGCTAGTGGTCCAACAAGGGAGTGGGTTGAAGCTTTCTTT. Amino acids: CASGPTREWVEAFF.

This chain uses TRBV21-1 with TRBJ2-3. TRBV21-1 is listed as a pseudogene. The CDR3 totals 18 residues. Written as DNA, the CDR3 is TGTGCCAGCAGCGAACCCTGGCATCCCCCGACCGGGCGTCATACGCAGTATTTT. Protein sequence: CASSEPWHPPTGRHTQYF.

The chain couples TRBV9 to TRBJ2-3; D not resolved. The CDR3 spans 13 residues. The V end lost 4 bases, the J end lost 4 bases, and 10 bases lay between the germline ends. Germline assignment: CDR1 SGDLS and CDR2 YYNGEE. The CDR3 DNA is TGTGCCAGCAGCCCTCAATCCCCAGATACGCAGTATTTT. Translated, it gives CASSPQSPDTQYF.

This chain connects TRBV29-1 to TRBJ1-2; maybe TRBD1 (5 bases). The CDR3 runs 12 residues. Germline CDR1 and CDR2: SQVTM and ANQGSEA. V dropped 1 base and J dropped 8 bases, with 11 bases sitting between them. The CDR3 DNA follows: TGCAGCGTTGAAGCGGGGGGAGGCGGCTACACCTTC. This translates into CSVEAGGGGYTF. The complete variable domain, with remaining parts taken from reference TRBV29-1 and TRBJ1-2, reads SAVISQKPSRDICQRGTSLTIQCQVDSQVTMMFWYRQQPGQSLTLIATANQGSEATYESGFVIDKFPISRPNLTFSTLTVSNMSPEDSSIYLCSVEAGGGGYTFGSGTRLTVV.

This chain connects TRBV2 to TRBJ1-5, with D maybe TRBD1 (6 bases). The CDR3 loop spans 15 amino acids. Germline V gives CDR1 SNHLY, CDR2 FYNNEI. V was pared by 6 bases and J by 2 bases, with 14 bases between. Here the CDR3 reads CASRRTGSGNQPQHF. For the CDR3, the DNA is TGTGCCAGCAGGCGAACAGGGTCGGGCAATCAGCCCCAGCATTTT.

The chain recombines TRBV28 with TRBJ1-2; D is possibly TRBD1 (6 bases). Germline V gives CDR1 MDHEN, CDR2 SYDVKM. CDR3 length: 15 amino acids. Trimming took 0 bases from V and 7 from J, leaving 15 bases between them. CDR3 in DNA: TGTGCCAGCAGTTTATGGGCAGGGGAAGCGTCTGGCTACACCTTC. It specifies CASSLWAGEASGYTF.

The chain is built from TRBV7-2 and TRBJ2-1; D is unclear. This CDR3 has 12 residues. The ends were cut back, 0 bases at V and 15 bases at J, with 12 bases in the middle. Germline V CDR1 and CDR2: SGHTA, FQGNSA. For the CDR3, the DNA is TGTGCCAGCAGCTTAGCGCATGGCTACCCGTTCTTC. Translation gives CASSLAHGYPFF.

The rearrangement joins TRBV11-2 to TRBJ2-1, with TRBD2 identical over 7 bases. V was clipped by 1 base and J by 6 bases; unmatched bases: 3. The CDR3 length is 14 residues. CDR1 is SGHAT and CDR2 is FQNNGV in the germline V gene. The CDR3 DNA is TGTGCCAGCAGCTTAGGGTCGGGGGGCAATGAGCAGTTCTTC. Protein sequence: CASSLGSGGNEQFF.

The J gene is TRBJ2-7, the V gene TRBV27, with D perhaps TRBD2 (6 bases). With 5 bases removed from V and 2 bases from J, the gap between germline ends came to 19 bases. This CDR3 is built from 16 residues. The germline V gene has CDR1 MNHEY and CDR2 SMNVEV (reference sequence). The CDR3 nucleotides read TGTGCCAGCAGTCCTCCTTTCGGGAGAAGGCCCTACGAGCAGTACTTC. Protein product: CASSPPFGRRPYEQYF.

The sample holds a few counts of this clone. The rearrangement uses TRBV6-6 and TRBJ2-6, with D possibly TRBD1 on 6 matching bases. With 3 bases removed from V and 2 bases from J, the gap between germline ends came to 11 bases. The CDR3 is 16 residues long. The V gene's germline CDR1 is MNHNY and CDR2 SVGAGI (reference sequence). CDR3 protein: CASSYYAGAGANVLTF. CDR3 DNA sequence: TGTGCCAGCAGTTATTACGCAGGGGCTGGGGCCAACGTCCTGACTTTC.

The J gene is TRBJ2-7, the V gene TRBV6-6, with TRBD1 matching 9 bases. The CDR3 has 15 residues. The V gene end was trimmed by 5 bases and the J gene end by 2 bases; junction bases not matched to a gene: 7. Germline V gene lookup returns CDR1 MNHNY and CDR2 SVGAGI (reference sequence). This CDR3 is CASSQGQGDTYEQYF. The CDR3 DNA sequence: TGTGCCAGCAGTCAGGGACAGGGTGATACCTACGAGCAGTACTTC.

This rearrangement joins TRBV12-5 to TRBJ1-1; D unclear. The length of the CDR3 is 14 residues. CDR1 and CDR2 from the germline V gene are LGHNT and FRNRAP. V was cut by 4 bases and J by 1 base, with 10 bases left in between. The CDR3 DNA reads as TGTGCTAGTGGTTCAAGCTACACGAACACTGAAGCTTTCTTT. Protein: CASGSSYTNTEAFF. Variable domain in full (rest from reference TRBV12-5 and TRBJ1-1): DARVTQTPRHKVTEMGQEVTMRCQPILGHNTVFWYRQTMMQGLELLAYFRNRAPLDDSGMPKDRFSAEMPDATLATLKIQPSEPRDSAVYFCASGSSYTNTEAFFGQGTRLTVV.

V usage is TRBV2 and J usage is TRBJ2-5; D remains ambiguous. V dropped 5 bases and J dropped 1 base, with 2 bases sitting between them. Germline lookup yields CDR1 SNHLY and CDR2 FYNNEI. This CDR3 spans 11 amino acids. Here the CDR3 DNA reads TGTGCCAGCAGTCCCCAAGAGACCCAGTACTTC. Protein product: CASSPQETQYF.

The rearrangement joins TRBV18 to TRBJ1-1; no firm D call. Germline CDR1 is KGHSH and CDR2 is LQKENI. The V and J ends lost 0 bases and 4 bases respectively, with 12 bases between them. This CDR3 is built from 15 residues. Here the CDR3 DNA reads TGTGCCAGCTCACCACCAAAACTCCTGGGCACTGAAGCTTTCTTT. Translation gives CASSPPKLLGTEAFF.

Only a few counts were recorded for this clone. V usage is TRBV7-2 and J usage is TRBJ1-1; TRBD1 agrees at 8 bases. Losses at the gene ends were 5 bases for V and 4 bases for J; bases not matched to a gene: 6. Per the germline V gene, CDR1 is SGHTA and CDR2 is FQGNSA. The CDR3 consists of 14 residues. CDR3: CASSQQGGSTEAFF. In nucleotides, the CDR3 is TGTGCCAGCAGCCAACAGGGGGGGAGCACTGAAGCTTTCTTT.